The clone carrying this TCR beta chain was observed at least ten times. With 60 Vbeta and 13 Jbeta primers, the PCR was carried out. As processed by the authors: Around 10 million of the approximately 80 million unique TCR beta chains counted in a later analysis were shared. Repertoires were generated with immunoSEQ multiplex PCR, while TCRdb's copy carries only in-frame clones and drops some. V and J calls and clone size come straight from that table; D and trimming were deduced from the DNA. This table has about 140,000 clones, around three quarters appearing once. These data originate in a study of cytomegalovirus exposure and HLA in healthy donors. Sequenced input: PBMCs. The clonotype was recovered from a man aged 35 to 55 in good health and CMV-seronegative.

CDR3 coding DNA: TGTGCCAGTAGTATACAAGGCAGGGCGAGCGAGCAGTACTTC. Translated: CASSIQGRASEQYF. The V call is TRBV19, the J call TRBJ2-7; weak D call: TRBD1 (5 bases). This CDR3 spans 14 amino acids. Trimming cost V 2 bases and J 6 bases, with 14 bases left between them. Germline V gives CDR1 LNHDA, CDR2 SQIVND (reference sequence).